One T cell receptor (beta chain) is described in this entry. The antigen remains unidentified. Before the COVID-19 pandemic, during about 2011-2019, CD4+ T cells were taken from unexposed donors. This CDR3 spans 16 amino acids. Germline V gene sequence: CDR1 SGHDN, CDR2 FVKESK. Trimming at V came to 6 bases and at J to 6 bases, leaving 10 bases not matched to a gene. The source of the sample is a study of CD4 T cells in relation to SARS-CoV-2 and coronaviruses. Regarding the study as a whole: Culture-expanded clones reflect memory recall rather than primary priming during culture. Each donor contributed either pre-pandemic or post-infection samples, not both. No crossreactivity against non-spike viral proteins was tested here.

Uncultured naive and memory CD4+ T cells supplied DNA for deep TCR-beta sequencing. The table came from immunoSEQ multiplex PCR; TCRdb's copy has only in-frame clones and leaves some out. The table lists tens of thousands of clones, more than 80% of them singletons. The rearrangement joins TRBV14 to TRBJ2-2; 10 nucleotides agree with TRBD1. The specimen was naive CD4+ T cells from PBMCs. As to subset: naive CD4+ T cells isolated by negative enrichment. This clonotype was sampled from a human donor in good health. The CDR3 nucleotides read TGTGCCAGCAGATCCGGTCCGGGACAGGGGTCCGGGGAGCTGTTTTTT. It codes for CASRSGPGQGSGELFF.